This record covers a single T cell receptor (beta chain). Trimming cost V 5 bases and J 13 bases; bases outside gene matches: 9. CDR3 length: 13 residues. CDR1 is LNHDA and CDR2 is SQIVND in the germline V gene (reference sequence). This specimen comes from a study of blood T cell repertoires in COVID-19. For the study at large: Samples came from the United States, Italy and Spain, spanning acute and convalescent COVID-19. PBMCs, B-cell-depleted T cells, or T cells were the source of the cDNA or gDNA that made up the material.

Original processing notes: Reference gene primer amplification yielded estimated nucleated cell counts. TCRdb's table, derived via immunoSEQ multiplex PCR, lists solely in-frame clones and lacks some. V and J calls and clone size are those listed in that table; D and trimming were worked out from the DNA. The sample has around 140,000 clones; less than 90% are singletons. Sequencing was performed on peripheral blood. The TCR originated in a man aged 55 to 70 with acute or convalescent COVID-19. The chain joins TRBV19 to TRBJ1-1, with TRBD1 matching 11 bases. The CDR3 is CASSFGTGGFGFF. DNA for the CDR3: TGTGCCAGTAGTTTCGGGACAGGGGGATTTGGTTTCTTT.